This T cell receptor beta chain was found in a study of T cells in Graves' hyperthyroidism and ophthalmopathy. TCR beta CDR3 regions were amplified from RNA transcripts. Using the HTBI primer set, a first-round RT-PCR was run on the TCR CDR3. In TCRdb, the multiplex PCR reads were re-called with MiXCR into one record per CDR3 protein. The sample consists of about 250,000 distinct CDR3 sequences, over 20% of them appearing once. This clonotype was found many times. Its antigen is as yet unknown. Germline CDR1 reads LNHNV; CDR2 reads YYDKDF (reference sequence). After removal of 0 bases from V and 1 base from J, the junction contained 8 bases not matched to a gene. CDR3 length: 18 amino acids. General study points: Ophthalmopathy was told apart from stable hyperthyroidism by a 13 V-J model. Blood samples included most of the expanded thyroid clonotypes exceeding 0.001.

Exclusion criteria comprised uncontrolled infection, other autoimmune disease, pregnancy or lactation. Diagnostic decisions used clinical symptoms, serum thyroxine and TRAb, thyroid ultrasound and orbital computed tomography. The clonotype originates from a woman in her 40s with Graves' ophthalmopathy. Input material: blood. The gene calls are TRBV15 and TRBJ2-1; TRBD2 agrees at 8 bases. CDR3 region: CATSRDLPGRGSYNEQFF. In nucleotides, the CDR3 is TGTGCCACCAGCAGAGATTTACCCGGGAGGGGGTCCTACAATGAGCAGTTCTTC.